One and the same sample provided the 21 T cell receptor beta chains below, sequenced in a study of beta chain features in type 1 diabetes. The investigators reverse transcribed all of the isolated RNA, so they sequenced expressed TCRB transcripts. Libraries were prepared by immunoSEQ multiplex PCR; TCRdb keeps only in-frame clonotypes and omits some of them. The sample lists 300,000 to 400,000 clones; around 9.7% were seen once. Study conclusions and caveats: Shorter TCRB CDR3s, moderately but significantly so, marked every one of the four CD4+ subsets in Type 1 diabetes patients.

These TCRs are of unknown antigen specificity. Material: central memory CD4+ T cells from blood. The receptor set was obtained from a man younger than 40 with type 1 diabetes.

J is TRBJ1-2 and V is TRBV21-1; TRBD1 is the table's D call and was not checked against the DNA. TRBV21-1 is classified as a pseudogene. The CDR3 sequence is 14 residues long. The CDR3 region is CASSTGPGVYGYTF. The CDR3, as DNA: TGTGCCAGCAGTACTGGACCAGGGGTCTATGGCTACACCTTC.

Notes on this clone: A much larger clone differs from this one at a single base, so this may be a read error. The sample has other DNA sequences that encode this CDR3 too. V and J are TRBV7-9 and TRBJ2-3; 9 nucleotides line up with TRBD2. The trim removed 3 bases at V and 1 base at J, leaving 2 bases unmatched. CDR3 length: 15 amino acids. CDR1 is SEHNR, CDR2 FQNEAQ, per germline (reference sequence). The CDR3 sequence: CASSFASGGTDTQYF. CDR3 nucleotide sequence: TGTGCCAGCAGCTTTGCTAGCGGGGGCACAGATACGCAGTATTTT.

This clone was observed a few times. As DNA, the CDR3 is TGTGCCAGCAGCTTACGGGACCGCCGGGAGACCCAGTACTTC. This encodes CASSLRDRRETQYF. The rearrangement joins TRBV7-2 to TRBJ2-5; D possibly uses TRBD1 or TRBD2 (5 bases each). CDR1 is SGHTA, CDR2 FQGNSA, per germline. V shed 2 bases and J shed 5 bases, with 12 bases lying between them. This CDR3 region has 14 residues.

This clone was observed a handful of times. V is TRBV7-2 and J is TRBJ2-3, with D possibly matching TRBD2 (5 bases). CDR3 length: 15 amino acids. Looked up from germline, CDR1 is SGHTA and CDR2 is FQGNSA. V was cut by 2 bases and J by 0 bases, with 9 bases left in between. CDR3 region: CASSLTRSSTDTQYF. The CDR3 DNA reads TGTGCCAGCAGCTTAACTAGATCTAGCACAGATACGCAGTATTTT.

The CDR3 spells CASSEGAGGAYEQYF. CDR3 nucleotide sequence: TGTGCCAGCAGTGAGGGAGCAGGGGGGGCCTACGAGCAGTACTTC. The chain is built from TRBV28 and TRBJ2-7; either TRBD1 or TRBD2 may supply D (7 bases each). Germline V CDR1 and CDR2: MDHEN, SYDVKM. This CDR3 has 15 residues. V was clipped by 5 bases and J by 2 bases, with 16 bases between them. The entire variable domain, with the rest obtained from reference TRBV28 and TRBJ2-7, is as follows: DVKVTQSSRYLVKRTGEKVFLECVQDMDHENMFWYRQDPGLGLRLIYFSYDVKMKEKGDIPEGYSVSREKKERFSLILESASTNQTSMYLCASSEGAGGAYEQYFGPGTRLTVT.

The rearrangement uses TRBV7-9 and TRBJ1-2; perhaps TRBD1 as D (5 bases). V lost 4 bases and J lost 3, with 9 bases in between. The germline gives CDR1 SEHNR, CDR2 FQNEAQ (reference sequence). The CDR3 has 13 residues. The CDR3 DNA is TGTGCCAGCAGCTCCAGGGAGGACTATGGCTACACCTTC. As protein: CASSSREDYGYTF.

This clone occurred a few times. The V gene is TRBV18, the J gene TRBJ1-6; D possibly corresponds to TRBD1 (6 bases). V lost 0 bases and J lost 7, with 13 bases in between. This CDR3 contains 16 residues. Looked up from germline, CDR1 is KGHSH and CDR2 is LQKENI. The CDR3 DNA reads TGTGCCAGCTCACCACCGGTCGGGACATCGAATTCACCCCTCCACTTT. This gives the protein CASSPPVGTSNSPLHF.

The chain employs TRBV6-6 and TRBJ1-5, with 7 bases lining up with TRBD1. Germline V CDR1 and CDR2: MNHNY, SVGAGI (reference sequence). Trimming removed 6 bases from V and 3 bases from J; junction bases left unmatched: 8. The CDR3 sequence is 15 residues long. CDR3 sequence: CASRETGSPNQPQHF. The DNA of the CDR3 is TGTGCCAGCAGAGAGACAGGGAGTCCCAATCAGCCCCAGCATTTT.

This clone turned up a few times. The CDR3 is CASGEGFPSYEQYF. CDR3 DNA sequence: TGCGCCAGCGGCGAGGGGTTCCCATCCTACGAGCAGTACTTC. V gene TRBV5-1 combines with J gene TRBJ2-7; D might be TRBD1 or TRBD2, each matching 5 bases. This CDR3 comprises 14 residues. The germline CDR1 and CDR2 sequences are SGHRS and YFSETQ. Between the trimmed V and J ends, which lost 7 bases and 1 base, there was a span of 15 bases. Based on the CDR3 plus reference TRBV5-1 and TRBJ2-7, the full variable domain is KAGVTQTPRYLIKTRGQQVTLSCSPISGHRSVSWYQQTPGQGLQFLFEYFSETQRNKGNFPGRFSGRQFSNSRSEMNVSTLELGDSALYLCASGEGFPSYEQYFGPGTRLTVT.

The DNA of the CDR3 is TGTGCCAGCAGTCCTGACAGGGACTATGGCTACACCTTC. Amino acids: CASSPDRDYGYTF. The chain has TRBV2 and TRBJ1-2; 7 bases fit TRBD1. The germline V gene has CDR1 SNHLY and CDR2 FYNNEI. The CDR3 covers 13 residues. Trimming took 5 bases from V and 3 from J; bases not matched to a gene: 3.

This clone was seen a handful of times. In DNA form, the CDR3 reads TGTGCCAGCAGCCCGGATACAGGGGGGAGGTATGGCTACACCTTC. Its translation is CASSPDTGGRYGYTF. This chain joins TRBV5-6 and TRBJ1-2, with TRBD1 matching over 8 bases. The germline V gene has CDR1 SGHDT and CDR2 YYEEEE. The CDR3 totals 15 residues. V shed 4 bases and J 5 bases; nucleotides not matched to a gene: 10.

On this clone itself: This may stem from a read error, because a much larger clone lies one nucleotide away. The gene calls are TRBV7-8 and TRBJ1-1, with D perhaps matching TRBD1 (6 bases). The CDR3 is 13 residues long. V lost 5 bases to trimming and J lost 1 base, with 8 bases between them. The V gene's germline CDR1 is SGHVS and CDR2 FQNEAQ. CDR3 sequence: CASSEDRNTEAFF. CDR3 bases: TGTGCCAGCAGCGAGGACAGGAACACTGAAGCTTTCTTT.

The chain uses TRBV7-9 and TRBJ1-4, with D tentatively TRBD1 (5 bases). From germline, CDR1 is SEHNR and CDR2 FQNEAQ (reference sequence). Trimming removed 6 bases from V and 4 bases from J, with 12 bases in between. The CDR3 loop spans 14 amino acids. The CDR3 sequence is CASRPRQSNEKLFF. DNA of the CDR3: TGTGCCAGCAGACCTAGACAGAGTAATGAAAAACTGTTTTTT.

CDR3 amino acids: CASSYDRAQETQYF. The CDR3 nucleotides are TGTGCCAGCAGCTACGACAGGGCCCAAGAGACCCAGTACTTC. The chain couples TRBV7-2 to TRBJ2-5; the match to TRBD1 covers 7 bases. Germline trimming cut 4 bases from V and 1 base from J; bases unmatched to any gene: 3. This CDR3 region has 14 residues. Germline values: CDR1 SGHTA, CDR2 FQGNSA.

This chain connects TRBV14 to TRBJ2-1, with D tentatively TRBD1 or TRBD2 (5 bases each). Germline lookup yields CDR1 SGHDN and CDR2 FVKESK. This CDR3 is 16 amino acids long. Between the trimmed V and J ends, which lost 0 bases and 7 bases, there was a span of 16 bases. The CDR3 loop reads CASSQEVGAGRNEQFF. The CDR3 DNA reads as TGTGCCAGCAGCCAAGAAGTCGGGGCAGGGAGAAATGAGCAGTTCTTC.

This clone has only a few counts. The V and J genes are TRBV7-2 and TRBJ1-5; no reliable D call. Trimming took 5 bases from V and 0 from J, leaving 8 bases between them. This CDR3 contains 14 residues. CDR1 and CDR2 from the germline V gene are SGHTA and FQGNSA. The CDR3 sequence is CASSARTSNQPQHF. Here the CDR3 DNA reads TGTGCCAGCAGCGCCAGGACTAGCAATCAGCCCCAGCATTTT.

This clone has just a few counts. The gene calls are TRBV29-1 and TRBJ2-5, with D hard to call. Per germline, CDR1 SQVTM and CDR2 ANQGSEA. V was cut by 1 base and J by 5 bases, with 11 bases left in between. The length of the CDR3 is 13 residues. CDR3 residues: CSVEGPGLETQYF. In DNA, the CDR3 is TGCAGCGTTGAAGGTCCGGGCTTGGAGACCCAGTACTTC.

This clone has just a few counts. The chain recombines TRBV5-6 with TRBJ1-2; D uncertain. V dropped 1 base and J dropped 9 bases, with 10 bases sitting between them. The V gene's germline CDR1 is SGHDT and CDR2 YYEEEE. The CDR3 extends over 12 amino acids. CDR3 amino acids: CASSLISVSYTF. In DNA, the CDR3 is TGTGCCAGCAGCTTGATTAGTGTAAGCTACACCTTC.

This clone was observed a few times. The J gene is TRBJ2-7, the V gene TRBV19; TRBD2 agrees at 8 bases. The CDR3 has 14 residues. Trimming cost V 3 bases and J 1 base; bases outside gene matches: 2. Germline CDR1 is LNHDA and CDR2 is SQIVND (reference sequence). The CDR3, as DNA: TGTGCCAGTAGTATGCAGCGGGGGTCCTACGAGCAGTACTTC. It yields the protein CASSMQRGSYEQYF.

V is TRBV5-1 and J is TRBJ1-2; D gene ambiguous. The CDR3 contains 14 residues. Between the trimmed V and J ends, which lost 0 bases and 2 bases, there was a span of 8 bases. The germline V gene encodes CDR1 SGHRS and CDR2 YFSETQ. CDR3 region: CASSLARQNYGYTF. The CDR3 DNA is TGCGCCAGCAGCTTGGCCCGGCAGAACTATGGCTACACCTTC.

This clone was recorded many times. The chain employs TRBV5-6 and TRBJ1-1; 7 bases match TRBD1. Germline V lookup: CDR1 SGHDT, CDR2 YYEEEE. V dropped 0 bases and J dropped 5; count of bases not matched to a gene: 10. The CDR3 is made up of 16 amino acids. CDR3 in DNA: TGTGCCAGCAGCTTGGCGGGGGACAGCCGAGGAACTGAAGCTTTCTTT. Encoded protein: CASSLAGDSRGTEAFF.